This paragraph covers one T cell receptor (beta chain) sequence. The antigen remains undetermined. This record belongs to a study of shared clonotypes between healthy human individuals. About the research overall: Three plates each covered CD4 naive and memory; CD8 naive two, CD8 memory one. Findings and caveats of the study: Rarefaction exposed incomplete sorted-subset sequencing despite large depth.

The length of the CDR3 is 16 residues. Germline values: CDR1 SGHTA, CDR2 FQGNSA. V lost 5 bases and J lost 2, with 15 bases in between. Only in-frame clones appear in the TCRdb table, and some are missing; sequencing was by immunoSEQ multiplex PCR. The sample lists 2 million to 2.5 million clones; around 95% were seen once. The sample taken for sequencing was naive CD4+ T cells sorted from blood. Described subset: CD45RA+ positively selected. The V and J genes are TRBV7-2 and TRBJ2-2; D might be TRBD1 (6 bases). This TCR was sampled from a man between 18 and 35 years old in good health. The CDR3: CASSQQGPSNTGELFF. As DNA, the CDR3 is TGTGCCAGCAGCCAACAGGGACCCTCTAACACCGGGGAGCTGTTTTTT. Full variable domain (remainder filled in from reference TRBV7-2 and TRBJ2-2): GAGVSQSPSNKVTEKGKDVELRCDPISGHTALYWYRQSLGQGLEFLIYFQGNSAPDKSGLPSDRFSAERTGGSVSTLTIQRTQQEDSAVYLCASSQQGPSNTGELFFGEGSRLTVL.